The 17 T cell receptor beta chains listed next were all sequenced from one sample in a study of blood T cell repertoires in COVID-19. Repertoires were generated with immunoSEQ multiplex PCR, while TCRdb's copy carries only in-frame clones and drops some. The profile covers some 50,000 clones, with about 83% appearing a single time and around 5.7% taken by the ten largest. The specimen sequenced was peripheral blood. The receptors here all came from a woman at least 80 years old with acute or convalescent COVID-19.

CDR3 bases: TGCAGCGCCGGGACAGGGACCCACGAGCAGTACTTC. This codes for CSAGTGTHEQYF. This rearrangement joins TRBV29-1 to TRBJ2-7; TRBD1 aligns across 9 bases. Trimming cost V 7 bases and J 5 bases; bases outside gene matches: 6. There are 12 residues in the CDR3. Germline V gives CDR1 SQVTM, CDR2 ANQGSEA.

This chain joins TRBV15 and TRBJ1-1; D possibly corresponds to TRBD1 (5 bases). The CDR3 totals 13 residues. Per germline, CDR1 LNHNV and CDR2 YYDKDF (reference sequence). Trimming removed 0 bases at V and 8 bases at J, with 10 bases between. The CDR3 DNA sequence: TGTGCCACCAGCAGAGATCAGGGATCGGAAGCTTTCTTT. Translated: CATSRDQGSEAFF. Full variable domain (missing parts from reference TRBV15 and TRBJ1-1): DAMVIQNPRYQVTQFGKPVTLSCSQTLNHNVMYWYQQKSSQAPKLLFHYYDKDFNNEADTPDNFQSRRPNTSFCFLDIRSPGLGDTAMYLCATSRDQGSEAFFGQGTRLTVV.

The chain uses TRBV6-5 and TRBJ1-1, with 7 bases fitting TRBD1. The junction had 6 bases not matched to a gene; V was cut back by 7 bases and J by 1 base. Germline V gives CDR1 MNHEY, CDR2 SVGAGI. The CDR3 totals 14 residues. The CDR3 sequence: CASNQGDPNTEAFF. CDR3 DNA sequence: TGTGCCAGCAATCAGGGGGACCCGAACACTGAAGCTTTCTTT.

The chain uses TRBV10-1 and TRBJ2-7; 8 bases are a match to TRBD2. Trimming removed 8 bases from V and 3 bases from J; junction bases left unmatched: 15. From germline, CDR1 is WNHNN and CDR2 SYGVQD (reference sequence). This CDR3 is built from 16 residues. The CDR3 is CASRETSGLEFYEQYF. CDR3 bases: TGCGCCAGCCGGGAGACATCGGGACTAGAGTTCTACGAGCAGTACTTC.

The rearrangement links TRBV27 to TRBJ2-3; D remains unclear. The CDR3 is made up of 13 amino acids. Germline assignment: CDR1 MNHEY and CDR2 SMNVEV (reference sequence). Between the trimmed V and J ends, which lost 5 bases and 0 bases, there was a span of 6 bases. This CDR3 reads CASSPTSTDTQYF. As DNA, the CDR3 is TGTGCCAGCAGTCCTACTAGCACAGATACGCAGTATTTT.

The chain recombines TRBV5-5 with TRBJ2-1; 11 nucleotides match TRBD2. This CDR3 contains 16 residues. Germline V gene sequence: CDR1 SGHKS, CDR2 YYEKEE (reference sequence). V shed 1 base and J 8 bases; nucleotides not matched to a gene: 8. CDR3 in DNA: TGTGCCAGCAGCTTGAGGCCTAGCGGGGGGATGTATGAGCAGTTCTTC. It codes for CASSLRPSGGMYEQFF.

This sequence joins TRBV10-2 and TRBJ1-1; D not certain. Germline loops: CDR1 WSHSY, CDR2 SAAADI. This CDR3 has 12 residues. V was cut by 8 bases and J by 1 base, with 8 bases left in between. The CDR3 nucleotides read TGCGCCAGCCTGAGGCAGAACACTGAAGCTTTCTTT. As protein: CASLRQNTEAFF.

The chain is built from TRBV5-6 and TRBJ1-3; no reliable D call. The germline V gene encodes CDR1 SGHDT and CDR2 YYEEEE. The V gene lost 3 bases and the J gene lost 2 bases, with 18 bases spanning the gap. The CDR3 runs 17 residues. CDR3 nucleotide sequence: TGTGCCAGCAGCTGGGAGGGTAAGAGCTTAACTGGAAACACCATATATTTT. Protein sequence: CASSWEGKSLTGNTIYF.

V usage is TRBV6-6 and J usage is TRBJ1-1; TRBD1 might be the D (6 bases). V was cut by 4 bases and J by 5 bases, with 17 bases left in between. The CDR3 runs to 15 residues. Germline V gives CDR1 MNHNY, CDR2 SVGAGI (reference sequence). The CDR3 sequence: CASSSFQTGFTEAFF. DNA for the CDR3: TGTGCCAGCAGTTCCTTTCAGACAGGCTTTACTGAAGCTTTCTTT.

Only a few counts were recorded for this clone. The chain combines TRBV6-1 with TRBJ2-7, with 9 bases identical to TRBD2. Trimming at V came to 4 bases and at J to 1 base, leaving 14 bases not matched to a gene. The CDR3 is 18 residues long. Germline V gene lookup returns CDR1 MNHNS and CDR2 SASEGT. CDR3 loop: CASSAPAGGGKSSYEQYF. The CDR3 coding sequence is TGTGCCAGCAGTGCGCCCGCGGGGGGGGGAAAAAGTTCCTACGAGCAGTACTTC.

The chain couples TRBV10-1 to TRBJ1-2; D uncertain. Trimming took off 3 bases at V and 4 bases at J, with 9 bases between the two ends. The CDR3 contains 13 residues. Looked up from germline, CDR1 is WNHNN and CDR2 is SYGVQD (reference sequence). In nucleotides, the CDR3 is TGCGCCAGCAGTGAAAGAGGGAGCTATGGCTACACCTTC. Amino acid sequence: CASSERGSYGYTF.

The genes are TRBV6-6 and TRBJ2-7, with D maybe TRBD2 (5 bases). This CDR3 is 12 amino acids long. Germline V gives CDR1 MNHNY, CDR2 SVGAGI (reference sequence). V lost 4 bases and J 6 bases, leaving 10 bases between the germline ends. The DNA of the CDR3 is TGTGCCAGCAGTTTCGTCGAGGGCGAGCAGTACTTC. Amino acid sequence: CASSFVEGEQYF.

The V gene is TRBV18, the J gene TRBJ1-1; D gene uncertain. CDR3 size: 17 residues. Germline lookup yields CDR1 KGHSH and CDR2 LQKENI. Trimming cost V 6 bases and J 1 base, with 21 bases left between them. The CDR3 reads CASSPVGNLPQNTEAFF. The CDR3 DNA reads TGTGCCAGCTCTCCCGTCGGGAATTTGCCTCAGAACACTGAAGCTTTCTTT.

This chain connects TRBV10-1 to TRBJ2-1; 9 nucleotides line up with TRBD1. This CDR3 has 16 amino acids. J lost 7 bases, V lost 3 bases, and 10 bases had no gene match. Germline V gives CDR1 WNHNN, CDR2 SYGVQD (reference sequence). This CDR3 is CASSETGTGRLNEQFF. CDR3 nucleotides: TGCGCCAGCAGTGAAACCGGGACAGGGAGGCTAAATGAGCAGTTCTTC.

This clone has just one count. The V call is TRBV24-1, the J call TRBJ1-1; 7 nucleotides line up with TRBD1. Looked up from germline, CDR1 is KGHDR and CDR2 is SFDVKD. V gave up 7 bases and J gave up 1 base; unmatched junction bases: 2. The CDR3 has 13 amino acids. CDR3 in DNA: TGTGCCACCAGGAACAGGGGGAACACTGAAGCTTTCTTT. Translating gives CATRNRGNTEAFF.

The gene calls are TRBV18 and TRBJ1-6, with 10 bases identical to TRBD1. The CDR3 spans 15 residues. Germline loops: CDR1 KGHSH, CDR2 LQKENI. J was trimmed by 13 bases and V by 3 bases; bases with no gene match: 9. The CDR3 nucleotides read TGTGCCAGCTCACCTACCGGGACAGGGGTGCGGCCCCTCCACTTT. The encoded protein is CASSPTGTGVRPLHF.

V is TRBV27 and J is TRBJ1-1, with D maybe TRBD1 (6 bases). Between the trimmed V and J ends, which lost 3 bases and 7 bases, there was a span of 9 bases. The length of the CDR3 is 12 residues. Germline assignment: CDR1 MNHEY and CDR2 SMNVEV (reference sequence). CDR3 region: CASSFHRDEAFF. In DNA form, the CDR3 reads TGTGCCAGCAGTTTTCACAGGGATGAAGCTTTCTTT.